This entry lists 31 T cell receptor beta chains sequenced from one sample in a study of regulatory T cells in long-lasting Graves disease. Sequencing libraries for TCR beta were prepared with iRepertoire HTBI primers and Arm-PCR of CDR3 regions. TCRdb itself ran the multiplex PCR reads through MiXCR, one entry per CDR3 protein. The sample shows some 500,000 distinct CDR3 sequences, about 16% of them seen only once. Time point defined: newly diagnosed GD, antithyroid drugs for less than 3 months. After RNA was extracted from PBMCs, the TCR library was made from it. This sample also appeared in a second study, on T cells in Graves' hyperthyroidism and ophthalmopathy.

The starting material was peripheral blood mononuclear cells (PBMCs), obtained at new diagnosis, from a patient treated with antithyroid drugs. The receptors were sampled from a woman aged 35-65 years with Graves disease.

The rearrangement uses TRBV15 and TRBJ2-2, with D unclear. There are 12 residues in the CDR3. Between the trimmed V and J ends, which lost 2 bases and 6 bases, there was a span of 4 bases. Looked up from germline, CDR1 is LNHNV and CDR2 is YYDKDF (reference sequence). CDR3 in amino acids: CATSRSAGELFF. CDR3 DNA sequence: TGTGCCACCAGCAGAAGTGCCGGGGAGCTGTTTTTT.

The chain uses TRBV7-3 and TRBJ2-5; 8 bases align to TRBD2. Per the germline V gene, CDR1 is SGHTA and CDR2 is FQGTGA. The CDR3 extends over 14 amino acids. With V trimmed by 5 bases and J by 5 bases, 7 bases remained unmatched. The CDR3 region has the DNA TGTGCCAGCAGCGCAACCGGGGGGGCGGAGACCCAGTACTTC. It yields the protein CASSATGGAETQYF.

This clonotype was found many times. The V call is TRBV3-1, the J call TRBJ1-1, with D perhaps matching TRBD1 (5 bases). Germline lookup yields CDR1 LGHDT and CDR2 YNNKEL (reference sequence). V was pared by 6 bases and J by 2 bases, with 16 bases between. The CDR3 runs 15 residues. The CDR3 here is CASSQPGRRNTEAFF. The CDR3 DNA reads TGTGCCAGCAGTCAGCCGGGACGGAGAAACACTGAAGCTTTCTTT.

The chain's CDR3 is CASSPTSVDRGNYGYTF. The CDR3 coding sequence is TGTGCCAGCTCCCCGACCTCCGTGGACAGGGGGAACTATGGCTACACCTTC. The chain uses TRBV18 and TRBJ1-2; TRBD1 matches 10 bases. The germline V gene encodes CDR1 KGHSH and CDR2 LQKENI. V lost 6 bases and J lost 2; bases outside the gene matches: 12. The CDR3 runs to 17 residues.

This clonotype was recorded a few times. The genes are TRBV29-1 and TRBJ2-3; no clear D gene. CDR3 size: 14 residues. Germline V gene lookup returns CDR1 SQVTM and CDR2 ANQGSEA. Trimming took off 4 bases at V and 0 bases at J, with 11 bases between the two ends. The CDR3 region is CSVGGSTSTDTQYF. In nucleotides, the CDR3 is TGCAGCGTTGGTGGAAGTACTAGCACAGATACGCAGTATTTT.

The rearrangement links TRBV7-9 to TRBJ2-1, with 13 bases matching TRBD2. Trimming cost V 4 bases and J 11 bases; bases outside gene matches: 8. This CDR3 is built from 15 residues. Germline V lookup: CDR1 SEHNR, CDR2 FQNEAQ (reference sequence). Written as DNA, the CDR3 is TGTGCCAGCAGCTCGATCAGGACTAGCGGGAGTAAGCAGTTCTTC. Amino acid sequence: CASSSIRTSGSKQFF. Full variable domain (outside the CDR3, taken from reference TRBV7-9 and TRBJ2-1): DTGVSQNPRHKITKRGQNVTFRCDPISEHNRLYWYRQTLGQGPEFLTYFQNEAQLEKSRLLSDRFSAERPKGSFSTLEIQRTEQGDSAMYLCASSSIRTSGSKQFFGPGTRLTVL.

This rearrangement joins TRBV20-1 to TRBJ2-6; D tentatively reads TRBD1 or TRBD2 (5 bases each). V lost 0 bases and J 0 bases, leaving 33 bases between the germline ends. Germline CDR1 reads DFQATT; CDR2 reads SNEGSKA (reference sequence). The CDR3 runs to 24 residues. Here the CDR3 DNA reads TGCAGTGCTAGAGATGGGGGAAACTTCACCGGGCGGAGATCTCGCAACTCTGGGGCCAACGTCCTGACTTTC. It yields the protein CSARDGGNFTGRRSRNSGANVLTF.

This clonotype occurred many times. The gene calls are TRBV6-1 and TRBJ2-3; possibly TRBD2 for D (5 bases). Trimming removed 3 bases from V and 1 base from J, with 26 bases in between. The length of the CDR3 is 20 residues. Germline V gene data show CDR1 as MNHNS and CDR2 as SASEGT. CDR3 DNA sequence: TGTGCCAGCAGTGAGGCTTTCTGGATCAACCTATACGGGGGCACAGATACGCAGTATTTT. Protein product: CASSEAFWINLYGGTDTQYF.

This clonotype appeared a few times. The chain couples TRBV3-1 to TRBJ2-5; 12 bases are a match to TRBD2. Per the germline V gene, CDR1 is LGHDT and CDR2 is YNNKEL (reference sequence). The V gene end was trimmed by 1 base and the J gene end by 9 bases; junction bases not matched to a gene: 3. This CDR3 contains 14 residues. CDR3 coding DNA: TGTGCCAGCAGCCAAGCCCTAGCGGGGGGGGCCCAGTACTTC. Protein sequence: CASSQALAGGAQYF.

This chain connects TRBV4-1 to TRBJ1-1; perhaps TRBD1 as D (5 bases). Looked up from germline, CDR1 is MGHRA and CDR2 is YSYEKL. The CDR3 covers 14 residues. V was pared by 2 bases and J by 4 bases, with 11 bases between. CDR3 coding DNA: TGCGCCAGCAGCCAATTCGGGGCTGGCACTGAAGCTTTCTTT. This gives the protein CASSQFGAGTEAFF.

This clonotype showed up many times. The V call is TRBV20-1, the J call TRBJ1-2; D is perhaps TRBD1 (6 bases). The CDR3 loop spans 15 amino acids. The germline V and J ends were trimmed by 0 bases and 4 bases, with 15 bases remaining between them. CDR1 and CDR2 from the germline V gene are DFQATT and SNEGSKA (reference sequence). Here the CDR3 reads CSARDPRGASYGYTF. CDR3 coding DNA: TGCAGTGCTAGAGACCCTCGGGGGGCGAGCTATGGCTACACCTTC.

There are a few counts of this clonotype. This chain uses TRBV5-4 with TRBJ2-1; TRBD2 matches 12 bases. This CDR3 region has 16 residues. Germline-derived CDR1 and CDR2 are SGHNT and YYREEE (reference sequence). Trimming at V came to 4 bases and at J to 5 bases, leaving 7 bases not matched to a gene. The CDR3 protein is CASSPKLAGGNNEQFF. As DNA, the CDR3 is TGTGCCAGCAGCCCAAAACTAGCGGGGGGAAACAATGAGCAGTTCTTC. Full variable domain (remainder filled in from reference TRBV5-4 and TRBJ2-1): ETGVTQSPTHLIKTRGQQVTLRCSSQSGHNTVSWYQQALGQGPQFIFQYYREEENGRGNFPPRFSGLQFPNYSSELNVNALELDDSALYLCASSPKLAGGNNEQFFGPGTRLTVL.

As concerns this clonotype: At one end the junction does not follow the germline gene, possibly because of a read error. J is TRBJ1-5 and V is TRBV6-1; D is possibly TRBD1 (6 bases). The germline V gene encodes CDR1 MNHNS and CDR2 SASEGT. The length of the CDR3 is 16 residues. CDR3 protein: CASIEGGLYSNQPQHF. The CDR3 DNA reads TGTGCCAGCATTGAAGGGGGGCTTTATAGCAATCAGCCCCAGCATTTT.

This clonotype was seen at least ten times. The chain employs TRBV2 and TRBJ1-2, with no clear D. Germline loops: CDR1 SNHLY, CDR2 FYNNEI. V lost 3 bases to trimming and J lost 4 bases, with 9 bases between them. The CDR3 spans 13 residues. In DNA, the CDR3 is TGTGCCAGCAGTGATCACTCGGGCTATGGCTACACCTTC. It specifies CASSDHSGYGYTF.

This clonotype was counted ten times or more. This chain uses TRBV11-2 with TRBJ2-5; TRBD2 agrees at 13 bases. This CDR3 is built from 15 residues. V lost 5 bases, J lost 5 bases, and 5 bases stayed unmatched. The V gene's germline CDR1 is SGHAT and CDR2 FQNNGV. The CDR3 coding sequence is TGTGCCAGCAGCCTAAGACTAGCGGGGGGCGAGACCCAGTACTTC. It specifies CASSLRLAGGETQYF.

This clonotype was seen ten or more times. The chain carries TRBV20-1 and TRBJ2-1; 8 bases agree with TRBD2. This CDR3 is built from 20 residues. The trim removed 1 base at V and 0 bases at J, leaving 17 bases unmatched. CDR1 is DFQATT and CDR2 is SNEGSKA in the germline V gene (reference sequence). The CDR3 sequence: CSARGYLVAGGQSSYNEQFF. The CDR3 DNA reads TGCAGTGCTAGAGGCTACCTGGTCGCGGGGGGACAAAGCTCCTACAATGAGCAGTTCTTC.

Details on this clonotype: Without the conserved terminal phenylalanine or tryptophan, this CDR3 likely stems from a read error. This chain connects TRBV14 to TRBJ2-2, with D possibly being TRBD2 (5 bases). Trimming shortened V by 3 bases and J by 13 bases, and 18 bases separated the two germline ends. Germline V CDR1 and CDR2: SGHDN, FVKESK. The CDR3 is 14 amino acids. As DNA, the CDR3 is TGTGCCAGCAGCCACGGACTCACTCCGAACGGGCTGTTTATT. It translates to CASSHGLTPNGLFI.

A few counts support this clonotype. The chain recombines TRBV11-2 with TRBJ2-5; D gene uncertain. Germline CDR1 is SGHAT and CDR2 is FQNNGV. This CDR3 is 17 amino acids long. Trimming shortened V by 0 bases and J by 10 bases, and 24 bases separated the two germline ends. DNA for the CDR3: TGTGCCAGCAGCTTAGATCCCCTCAGGCAGTTACGCGTGGTCCAGTACTTC. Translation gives CASSLDPLRQLRVVQYF.

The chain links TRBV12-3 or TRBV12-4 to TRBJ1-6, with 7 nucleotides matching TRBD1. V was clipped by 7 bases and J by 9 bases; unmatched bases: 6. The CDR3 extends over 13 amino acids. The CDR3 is CASTPRGASPLHF. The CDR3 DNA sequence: TGTGCCAGCACCCCCAGGGGGGCTTCACCCCTCCACTTT.

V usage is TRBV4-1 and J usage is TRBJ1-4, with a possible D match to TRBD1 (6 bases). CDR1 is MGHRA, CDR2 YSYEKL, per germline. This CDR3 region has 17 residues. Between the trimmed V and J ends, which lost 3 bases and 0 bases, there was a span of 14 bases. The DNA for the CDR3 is TGCGCCAGCAGCCAGGATAACAGGGTTTCAACTAATGAAAAACTGTTTTTT. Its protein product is CASSQDNRVSTNEKLFF.

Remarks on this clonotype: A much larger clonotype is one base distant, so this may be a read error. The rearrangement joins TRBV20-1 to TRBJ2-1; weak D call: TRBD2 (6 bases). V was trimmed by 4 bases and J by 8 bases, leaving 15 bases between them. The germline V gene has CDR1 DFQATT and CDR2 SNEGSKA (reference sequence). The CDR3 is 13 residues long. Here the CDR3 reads CSANSDGGHEQFF. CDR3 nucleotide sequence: TGCAGTGCTAACTCCGACGGAGGGCATGAGCAGTTCTTC.

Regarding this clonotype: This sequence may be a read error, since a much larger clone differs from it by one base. The CDR3 reads CSTSQDRYGYTF. The CDR3 bases are TGCAGTACTAGCCAGGACCGCTATGGCTACACCTTC. The chain recombines TRBV20-1 with TRBJ1-2; D is ambiguous. The CDR3 is 12 amino acids. CDR1 is DFQATT and CDR2 is SNEGSKA in the germline V gene (reference sequence).

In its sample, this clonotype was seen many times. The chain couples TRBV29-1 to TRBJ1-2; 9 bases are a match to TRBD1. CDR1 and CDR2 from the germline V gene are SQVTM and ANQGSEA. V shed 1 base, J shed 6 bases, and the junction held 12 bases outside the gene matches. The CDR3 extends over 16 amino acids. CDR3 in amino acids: CSVEGGHRGPLDGYTF. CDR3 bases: TGCAGCGTTGAAGGAGGGCACAGGGGGCCTTTGGATGGCTACACCTTC.

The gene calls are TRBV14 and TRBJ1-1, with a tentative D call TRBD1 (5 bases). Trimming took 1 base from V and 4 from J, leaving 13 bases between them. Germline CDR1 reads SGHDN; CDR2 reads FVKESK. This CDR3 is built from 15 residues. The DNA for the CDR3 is TGTGCCAGCAGCCAAGTGCTGGGGCTGAGCACTGAAGCTTTCTTT. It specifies CASSQVLGLSTEAFF.

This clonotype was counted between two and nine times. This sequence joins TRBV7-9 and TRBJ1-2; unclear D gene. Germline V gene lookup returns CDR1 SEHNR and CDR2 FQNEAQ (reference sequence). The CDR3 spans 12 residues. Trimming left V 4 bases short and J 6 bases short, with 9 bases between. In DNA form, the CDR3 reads TGTGCCAGCAGCTACGACAAGAATGGCTACACCTTC. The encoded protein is CASSYDKNGYTF.

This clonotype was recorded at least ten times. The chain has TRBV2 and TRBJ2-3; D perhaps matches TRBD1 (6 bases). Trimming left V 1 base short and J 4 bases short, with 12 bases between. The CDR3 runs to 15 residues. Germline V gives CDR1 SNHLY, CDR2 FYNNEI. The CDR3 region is CASSEDQGWADTQYF. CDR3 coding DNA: TGTGCCAGCAGTGAAGACCAGGGGTGGGCAGATACGCAGTATTTT.

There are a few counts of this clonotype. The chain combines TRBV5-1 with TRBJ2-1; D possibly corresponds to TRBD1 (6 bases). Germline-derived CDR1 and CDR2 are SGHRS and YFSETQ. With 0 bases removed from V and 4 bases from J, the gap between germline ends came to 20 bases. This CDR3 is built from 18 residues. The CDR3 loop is CASSLASTGPEVYNEQFF. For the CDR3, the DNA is TGCGCCAGCAGCTTGGCCTCGACAGGACCCGAAGTTTACAATGAGCAGTTCTTC.

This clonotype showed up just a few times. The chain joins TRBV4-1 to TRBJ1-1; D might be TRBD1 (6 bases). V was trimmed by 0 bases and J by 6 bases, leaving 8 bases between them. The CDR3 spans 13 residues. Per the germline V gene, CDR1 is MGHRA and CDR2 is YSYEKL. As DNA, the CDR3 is TGCGCCAGCAGCCAAGAGTCAGGGGCTGAAGCTTTCTTT. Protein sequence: CASSQESGAEAFF.

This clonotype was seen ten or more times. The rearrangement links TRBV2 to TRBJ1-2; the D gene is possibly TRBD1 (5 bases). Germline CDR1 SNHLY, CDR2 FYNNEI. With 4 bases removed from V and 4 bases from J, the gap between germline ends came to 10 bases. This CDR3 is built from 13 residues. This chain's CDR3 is CASSATASYGYTF. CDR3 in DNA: TGTGCCAGCAGTGCGACAGCCTCCTATGGCTACACCTTC.

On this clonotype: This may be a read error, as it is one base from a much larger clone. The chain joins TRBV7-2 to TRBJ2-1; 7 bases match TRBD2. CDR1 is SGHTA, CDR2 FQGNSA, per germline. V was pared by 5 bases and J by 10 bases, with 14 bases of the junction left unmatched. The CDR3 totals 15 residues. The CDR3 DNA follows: TGTGCCAGCAGCCGCGAGCTAACGGGGGGAAAGGAGCAGTTCTTC. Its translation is CASSRELTGGKEQFF.

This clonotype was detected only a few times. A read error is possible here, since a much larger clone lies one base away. CDR3: CASSSGGSSYNEQFF. CDR3 nucleotide sequence: TGTGCCAGCAGCTCGGGGGGTAGCTCCTACAATGAGCAGTTCTTC. The rearrangement uses TRBV5-4 and TRBJ2-1; 7 nucleotides align to TRBD2. The CDR3 loop spans 15 amino acids. V lost 3 bases, J lost 0 bases, and 3 bases stayed unmatched. Germline V gene lookup returns CDR1 SGHNT and CDR2 YYREEE (reference sequence).